The clone carrying this T cell receptor (beta chain) was counted between two and nine times. Methods used by the authors: Amplification of reference gene primers provided the estimated nucleated cell counts. Data came from immunoSEQ multiplex PCR; TCRdb stores just in-frame clones and leaves some out. Clone size and the V and J calls come from that table; the DNA yielded D and trimming. The data contain 150,000 to 200,000 clones, around 67% of them singletons. This sample was taken from a study of blood T cell repertoires in COVID-19. Looking at the study overall: Donors in the United States, Italy and Spain gave samples during acute or convalescent COVID-19. From T cells, B-cell-depleted T cells, or PBMCs came the material, which was cDNA or gDNA.

This CDR3 region has 15 residues. Trimming pared 7 bases from V and 0 bases from J, leaving 12 bases between. The V gene's germline CDR1 is LNHDA and CDR2 SQIVND (reference sequence). The rearrangement joins TRBV19 to TRBJ2-2, with TRBD1 as a possible D gene (5 bases). This receptor was obtained from a woman older than 75 with acute or convalescent COVID-19. Material: peripheral blood. The DNA for the CDR3 is TGTGCCAGTAAGTGGCAGGGCGCGAACACCGGGGAGCTGTTTTTT. It is translated as CASKWQGANTGELFF.